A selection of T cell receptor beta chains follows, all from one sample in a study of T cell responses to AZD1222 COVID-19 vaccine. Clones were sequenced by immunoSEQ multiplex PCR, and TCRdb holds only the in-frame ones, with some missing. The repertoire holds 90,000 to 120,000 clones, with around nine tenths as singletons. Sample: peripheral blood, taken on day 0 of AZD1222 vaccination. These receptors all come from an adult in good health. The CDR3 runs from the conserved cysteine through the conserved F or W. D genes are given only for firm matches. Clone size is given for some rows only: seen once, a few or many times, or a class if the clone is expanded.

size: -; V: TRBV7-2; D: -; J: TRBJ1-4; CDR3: CASSPQGRTNEKLFF; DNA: TGTGCCAGCAGCCCACAAGGCAGAACTAATGAAAAACTGTTTTTT
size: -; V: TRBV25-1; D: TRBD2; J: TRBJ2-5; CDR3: CASVRGGGETQYF; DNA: TGTGCCAGCGTCCGGGGGGGCGGAGAGACCCAGTACTTC
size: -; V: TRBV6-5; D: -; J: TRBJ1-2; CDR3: CASSYSTVFGYTF; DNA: TGTGCCAGCAGTTACTCGACGGTCTTTGGCTACACCTTC
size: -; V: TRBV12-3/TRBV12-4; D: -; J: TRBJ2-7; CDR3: CASSLRVAEQYF; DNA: TGTGCCAGCAGTTTACGGGTCGCCGAGCAGTACTTC
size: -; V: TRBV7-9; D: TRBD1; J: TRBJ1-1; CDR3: CASSPGGQMNTEAFF; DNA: TGTGCCAGCAGCCCGGGGGGACAGATGAACACTGAAGCTTTCTTT
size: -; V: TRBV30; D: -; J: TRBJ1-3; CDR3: CAWSVDIGNTIYF; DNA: TGTGCCTGGAGTGTCGACATCGGAAACACCATATATTTT
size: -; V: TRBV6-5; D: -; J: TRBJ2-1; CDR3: CASSYSTYEQFF; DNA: TGTGCCAGCAGTTACTCGACCTATGAGCAGTTCTTC
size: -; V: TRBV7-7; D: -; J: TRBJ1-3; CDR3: CASSPDSFSGNTIYF; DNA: TGTGCCAGCAGCCCAGACAGTTTCTCTGGAAACACCATATATTTT
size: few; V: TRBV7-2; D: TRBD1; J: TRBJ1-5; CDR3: CASTSSGQGYQPQHF; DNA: TGTGCCAGCACCTCTTCGGGACAGGGTTATCAGCCCCAGCATTTT
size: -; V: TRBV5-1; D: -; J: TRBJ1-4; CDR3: CASSYRGTSSAVANEKLFF; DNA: TGCGCCAGCAGCTATCGCGGGACTTCTAGTGCTGTGGCTAATGAAAAACTGTTTTTT
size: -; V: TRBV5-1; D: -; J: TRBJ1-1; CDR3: CASKRQRDTEAFF; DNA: TGCGCCAGCAAGCGTCAGAGGGATACTGAAGCTTTCTTT
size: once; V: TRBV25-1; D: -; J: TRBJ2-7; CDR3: CASSELGQGVGDF; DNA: TGTGCCAGCAGTGAATTGGGACAAGGAGTCGGTGACTTC
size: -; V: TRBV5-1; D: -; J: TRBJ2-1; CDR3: CASSLEVGSREQFF; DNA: TGCGCCAGCAGCTTGGAAGTTGGCTCGCGTGAGCAGTTCTTC
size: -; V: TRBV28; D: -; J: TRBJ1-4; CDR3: CASSLLRGQGFEKLFF; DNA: TGTGCCAGCAGTTTATTGCGGGGGCAAGGTTTTGAAAAACTGTTTTTT
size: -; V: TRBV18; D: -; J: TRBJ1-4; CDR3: CASSPSKVAGVNEKLFF; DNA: TGTGCCAGCTCACCGTCTAAGGTGGCGGGAGTTAATGAAAAACTGTTTTTT
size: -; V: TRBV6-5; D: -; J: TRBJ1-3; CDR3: CASQTGGPGNTIYF; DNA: TGTGCCAGCCAGACAGGCGGGCCTGGAAACACCATATATTTT
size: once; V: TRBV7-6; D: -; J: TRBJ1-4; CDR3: CASSLAGNEKLFF; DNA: TGTGCCAGCAGCTTAGCGGGTAATGAAAAACTGTTTTTT
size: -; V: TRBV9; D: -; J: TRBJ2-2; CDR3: CASSVIGTAGELFF; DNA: TGTGCCAGCAGCGTAATCGGGACTGCCGGGGAGCTGTTTTTT
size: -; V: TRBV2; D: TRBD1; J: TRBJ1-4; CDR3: CASSEALPGNVPFRDSLNEKLFF; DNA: TGTGCCAGCAGTGAAGCGCTTCCTGGTAACGTTCCGTTTCGGGACAGCCTTAATGAAAAACTGTTTTTT
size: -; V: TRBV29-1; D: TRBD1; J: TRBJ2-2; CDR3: CSALDLQGVGGELFF; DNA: TGCAGCGCGTTGGACCTACAGGGGGTCGGAGGGGAGCTGTTTTTT
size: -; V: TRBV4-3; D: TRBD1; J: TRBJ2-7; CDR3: CASSQGTGVREQYF; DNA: TGCGCCAGCAGCCAAGGGACAGGGGTTCGCGAGCAGTACTTC
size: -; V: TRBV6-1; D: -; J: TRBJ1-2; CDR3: CASSEVLGGGNYGYTF; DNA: TGTGCCAGCAGTGAAGTGTTAGGAGGCGGTAACTATGGCTACACCTTC
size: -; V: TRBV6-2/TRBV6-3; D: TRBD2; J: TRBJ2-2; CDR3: CASSYFAGAGELFF; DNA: TGTGCCAGCAGTTACTTTGCGGGGGCCGGGGAGCTGTTTTTT
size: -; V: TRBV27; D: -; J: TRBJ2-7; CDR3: CASRLGPVSSYEQYF; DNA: TGTGCCAGCAGACTAGGACCAGTCTCTTCCTACGAGCAGTACTTC
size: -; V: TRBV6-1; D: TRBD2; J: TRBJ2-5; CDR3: CASSEGIGGAPETQYF; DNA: TGTGCCAGCAGTGAAGGGATCGGGGGGGCCCCAGAGACCCAGTACTTC
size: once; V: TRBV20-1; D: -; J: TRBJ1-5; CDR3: CSASSLSRPQHF; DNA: TGCAGTGCTAGTTCCCTGAGCCGGCCCCAGCATTTT
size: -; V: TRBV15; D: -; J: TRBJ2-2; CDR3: CATSSGSTGELFF; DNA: TGTGCCACCAGTAGTGGTAGCACCGGGGAGCTGTTTTTT
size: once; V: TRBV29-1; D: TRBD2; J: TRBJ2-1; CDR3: CGTSGGAGFEQFF; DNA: TGCGGAACTAGCGGGGGGGCCGGTTTCGAGCAGTTCTTC
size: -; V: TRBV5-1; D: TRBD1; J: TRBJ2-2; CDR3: CASSPRTGKDTGELFF; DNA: TGCGCCAGCAGCCCAAGGACAGGAAAGGACACCGGGGAGCTGTTTTTT
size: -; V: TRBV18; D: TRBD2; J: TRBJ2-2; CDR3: CASSPRGSGGANTGELFF; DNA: TGTGCCAGCTCACCACGTGGAAGCGGGGGAGCGAACACCGGGGAGCTGTTTTTT
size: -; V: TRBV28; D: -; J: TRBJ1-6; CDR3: CASSLGGGGSYSPLHF; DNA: TGTGCCAGCAGTTTGGGAGGAGGGGGGTCGTATTCACCCCTCCACTTT
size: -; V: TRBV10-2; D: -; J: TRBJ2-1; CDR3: CASSDPTGPTTREQFF; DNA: TGCGCCAGCAGTGATCCGACAGGACCCACAACCAGGGAGCAGTTCTTC
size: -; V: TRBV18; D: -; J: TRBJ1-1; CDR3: CASSRGGVKAFF; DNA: TGTGCCAGCTCACGTGGTGGGGTTAAAGCTTTCTTT
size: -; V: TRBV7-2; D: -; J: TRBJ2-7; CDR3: CASSLGLANAYEQYF; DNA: TGTGCCAGCAGCCTAGGGCTAGCTAACGCCTACGAGCAGTACTTC
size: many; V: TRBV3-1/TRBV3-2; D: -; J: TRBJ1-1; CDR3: CASSQDSRVNTEAFF; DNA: TGTGCCAGCAGCCAAGATTCCCGGGTAAACACTGAAGCTTTCTTT
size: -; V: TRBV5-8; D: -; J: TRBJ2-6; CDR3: CASSLRGSGANVLTF; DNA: TGTGCCAGCAGCTTGCGGGGGTCTGGGGCCAACGTCCTGACTTTC